This TCR beta chain was captured by sequencing in a study of shared T cell receptors in the human thymus. In germline, CDR1 is MGHRA, CDR2 YSYEKL. The CDR3 consists of 19 residues. Germline trimming cut 4 bases from V and 7 bases from J; bases unmatched to any gene: 22. Produced via immunoSEQ multiplex PCR; TCRdb's table is partial and in-frame only. Among approximately 760,000 clones, roughly 88% were seen once, and the ten largest hold around 0.0099%. This sample also belongs to another study, concerning human thymus T cells. This second study notes: Among thymic and blood repertoires, usage of V and J genes appeared biased.

Material for sequencing was thymocytes. The source of this sequence is a girl in the first two years of life with a congenital heart defect. J is TRBJ2-3 and V is TRBV4-1, with TRBD2 matching over 8 bases. Written as DNA, the CDR3 is TGCGCCAGCAGCCGCAGACACTTCGAAGATAGCGGGGAGAAAAATACGCAGTATTTT. It yields the protein CASSRRHFEDSGEKNTQYF.